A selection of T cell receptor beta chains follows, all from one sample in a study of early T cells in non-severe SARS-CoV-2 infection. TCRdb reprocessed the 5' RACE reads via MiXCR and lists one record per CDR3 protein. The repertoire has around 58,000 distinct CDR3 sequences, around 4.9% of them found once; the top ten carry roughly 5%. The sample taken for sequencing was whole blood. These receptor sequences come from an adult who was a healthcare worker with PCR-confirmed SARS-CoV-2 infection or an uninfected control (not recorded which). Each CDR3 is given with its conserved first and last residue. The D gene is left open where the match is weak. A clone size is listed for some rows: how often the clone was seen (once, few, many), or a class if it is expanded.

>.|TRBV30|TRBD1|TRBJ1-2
TGTGCCCTCGGACAGGGAGGTGGCTACACCTTC
CALGQGGGYTF
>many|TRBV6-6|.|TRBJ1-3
TGTGCCAGCAGTTCCTACTCTGGAAACACCATATATTTT
CASSSYSGNTIYF
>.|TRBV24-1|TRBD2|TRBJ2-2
TGTGCCACCGGGACTAGCGGGAGCGGCGGGGAGCTGTTTTTT
CATGTSGSGGELFF
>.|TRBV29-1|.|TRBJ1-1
TGCAGCGTAAGCCTCAGCGGCACTGAAGCTTTCTTT
CSVSLSGTEAFF
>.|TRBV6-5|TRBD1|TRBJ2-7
TGTGCCAGCAGCCGTACAGGGGTTGCCTACGAGCAGTACTTC
CASSRTGVAYEQYF
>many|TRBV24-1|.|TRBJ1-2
TGTGCCACCAGTGGGCCGGTGGGGGGCTACACCTTC
CATSGPVGGYTF
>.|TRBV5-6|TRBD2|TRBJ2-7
TGTGCCAGCAGCTTGGAAACAGCGGGAGGCACCTACGAGCAGTACTTC
CASSLETAGGTYEQYF
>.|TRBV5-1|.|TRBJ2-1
TGCGCCAGCAGCTTGGCACTCGTAGATGAGCAGTCCTTC
CASSLALVDEQSF
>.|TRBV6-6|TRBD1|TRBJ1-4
TGTGCCAGCAGTTTTTCCAACCCAGGGGGAGGGGAAAAACTGTTTTTT
CASSFSNPGGGEKLFF
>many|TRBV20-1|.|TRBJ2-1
TGCAGTGCTAGATCACAGGGTTCGGGCTCCAATGAGCAGTTCTTC
CSARSQGSGSNEQFF
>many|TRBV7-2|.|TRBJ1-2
TGTGCCAGCAGCTTAGCGAGCCAAAGTAACTATGGCTACACCTTC
CASSLASQSNYGYTF
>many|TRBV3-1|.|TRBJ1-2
TGTGCCAGCAGCCTCAGTCAGGGACGACATGGCTACACCTTC
CASSLSQGRHGYTF
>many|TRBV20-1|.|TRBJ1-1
TGCAGTGCTTACCTCCACGCTAACACTGAAGCTTTCTTT
CSAYLHANTEAFF
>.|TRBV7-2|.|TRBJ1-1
TGTGCCAGCAGCTCAGGTCCAGAGAACACTGAAGCTTTCTTT
CASSSGPENTEAFF
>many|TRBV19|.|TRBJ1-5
TGTGCCAGTAGTAGCCCCGGGGGCAATCAGCCCCAGCATTTT
CASSSPGGNQPQHF
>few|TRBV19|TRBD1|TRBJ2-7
TGTGCCAGTAGTACCACGGGACAGGGGAGCTACGAGCAGTACTTC
CASSTTGQGSYEQYF
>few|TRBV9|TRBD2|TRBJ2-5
TGTGCCAGCAGCGTCGGGACTAGCGGTAATCAAGAGACCCAGTACTTC
CASSVGTSGNQETQYF
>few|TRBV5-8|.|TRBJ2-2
TGTGCCAGCAGCCTAACTTTGACGGGCAGTCCTGACACCGGGGAGCTGTTTTTT
CASSLTLTGSPDTGELFF
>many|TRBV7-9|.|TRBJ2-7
TGTGCCAGCAGCTCGGGACTCTCCTACGAGCAGTACTTC
CASSSGLSYEQYF
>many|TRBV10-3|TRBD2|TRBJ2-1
TGTGCCATCAGAAGGACTAGCGGGAGTTTTAGTCCTGAGCAGTTCTTC
CAIRRTSGSFSPEQFF
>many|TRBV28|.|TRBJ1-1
TGTGCCGGGCAAGGGGCAGGGAACACTGAAGCTTTCTTT
CAGQGAGNTEAFF
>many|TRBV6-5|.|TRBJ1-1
TGTGCCAGCAGTTACTTAGCGAACCCGAACACTGAAGCTTTCTTT
CASSYLANPNTEAFF
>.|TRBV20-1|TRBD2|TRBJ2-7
TGCAGTGCAAGGACTAGCGGGGGTGGGGATTACGAGCAGTACTTC
CSARTSGGGDYEQYF